This TCR beta chain stems from a study of T cell repertoires in cytomegalovirus infection. This clonotype was recorded at least ten times. The CDR3 has 17 amino acids. V lost 5 bases and J lost 4; bases outside the gene matches: 14. The V gene's germline CDR1 is SGHVS and CDR2 FQNEAQ. TCRdb reprocessed the reads via MiXCR and lists one record per CDR3 protein. The data contain almost 500,000 distinct CDR3 sequences, approximately 10% of them seen just once; the ten biggest clones take up roughly 10%. The sequencing sample was made of PBMCs. This chain uses TRBV7-8 with TRBJ2-7; TRBD1 matches 10 bases. This TCR came from a human donor in good health (CMV status not recorded). Some clones in this sample may be carry-over from other donors' samples. The chain's CDR3 is CASSLLTSGQGMYEQYF. The CDR3 bases are TGTGCCAGCAGCCTATTAACTTCGGGACAGGGGATGTACGAGCAGTACTTC. Looking up the rest from reference TRBV7-8 and TRBJ2-7 gives the full variable domain: GAGVSQSPRYKVAKRGQDVALRCDPISGHVSLFWYQQALGQGPEFLTYFQNEAQLDKSGLPSDRFFAERPEGSVSTLKIQRTQQEDSAVYLCASSLLTSGQGMYEQYFGPGTRLTVT.